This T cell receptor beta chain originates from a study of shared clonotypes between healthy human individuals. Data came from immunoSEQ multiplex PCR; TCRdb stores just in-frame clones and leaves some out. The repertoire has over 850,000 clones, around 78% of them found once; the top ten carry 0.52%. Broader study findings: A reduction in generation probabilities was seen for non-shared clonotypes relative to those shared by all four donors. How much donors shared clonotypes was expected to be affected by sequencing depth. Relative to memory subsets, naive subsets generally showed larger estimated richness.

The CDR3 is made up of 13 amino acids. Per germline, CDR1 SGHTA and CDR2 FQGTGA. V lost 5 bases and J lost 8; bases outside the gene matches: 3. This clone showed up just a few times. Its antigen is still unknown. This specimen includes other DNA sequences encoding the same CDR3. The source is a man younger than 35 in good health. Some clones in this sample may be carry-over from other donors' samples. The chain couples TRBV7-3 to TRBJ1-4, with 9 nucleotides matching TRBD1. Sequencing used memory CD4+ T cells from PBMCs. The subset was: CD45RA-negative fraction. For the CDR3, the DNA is TGTGCCAGCAGCCTAGGACAGGGGGAAAAACTGTTTTTT. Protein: CASSLGQGEKLFF.